Sequencing of this T cell receptor beta chain was carried out in a study of blood T cell repertoires in COVID-19. Study as a whole: The study drew acute and convalescent COVID-19 samples from the United States, Italy and Spain.

The germline V and J ends were trimmed by 2 bases and 0 bases, with 20 bases remaining between them. The CDR3 consists of 19 residues. The method was immunoSEQ multiplex PCR; TCRdb's version includes in-frame clones alone and lacks a portion of them. The sample has about 95,000 clones; 65% to 85% are singletons. The chain carries TRBV23-1 and TRBJ2-4; the D gene is possibly TRBD2 (6 bases). TRBV23-1 is treated as an ORF (open reading frame) with a function not yet certain. The receptor's source is an elderly man with active or convalescent COVID-19. Specimen: peripheral blood. The CDR3 loop reads CASSQPRDRRREAKNIQYF. CDR3 nucleotides: TGCGCCAGCAGTCAACCCCGGGACCGAAGGAGGGAAGCCAAAAACATTCAGTACTTC.